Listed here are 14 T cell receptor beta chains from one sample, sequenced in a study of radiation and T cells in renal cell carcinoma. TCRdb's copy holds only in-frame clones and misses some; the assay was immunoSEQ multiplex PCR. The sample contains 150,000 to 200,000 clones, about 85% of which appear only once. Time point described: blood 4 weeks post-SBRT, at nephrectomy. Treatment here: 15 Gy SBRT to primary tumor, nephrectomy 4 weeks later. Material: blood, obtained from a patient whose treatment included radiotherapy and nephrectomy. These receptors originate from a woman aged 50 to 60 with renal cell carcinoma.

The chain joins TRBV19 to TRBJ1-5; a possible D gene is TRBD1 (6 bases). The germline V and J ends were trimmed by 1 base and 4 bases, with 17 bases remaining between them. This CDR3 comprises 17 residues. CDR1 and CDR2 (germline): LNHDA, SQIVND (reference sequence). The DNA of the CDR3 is TGTGCCAGTAGTATAGTGTCGGGGACGGGACAAAATCAGCCCCAGCATTTT. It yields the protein CASSIVSGTGQNQPQHF. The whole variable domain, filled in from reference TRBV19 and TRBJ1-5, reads DGGITQSPKYLFRKEGQNVTLSCEQNLNHDAMYWYRQDPGQGLRLIYYSQIVNDFQKGDIAEGYSVSREKKESFPLTVTSAQKNPTAFYLCASSIVSGTGQNQPQHFGDGTRLSIL.

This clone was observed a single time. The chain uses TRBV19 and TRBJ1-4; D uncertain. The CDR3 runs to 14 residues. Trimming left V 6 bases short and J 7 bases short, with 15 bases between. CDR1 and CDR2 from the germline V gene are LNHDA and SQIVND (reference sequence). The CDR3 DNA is TGTGCCAGTAGGTGGTCGACAAAGGGTGAAAAACTGTTTTTT. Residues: CASRWSTKGEKLFF.

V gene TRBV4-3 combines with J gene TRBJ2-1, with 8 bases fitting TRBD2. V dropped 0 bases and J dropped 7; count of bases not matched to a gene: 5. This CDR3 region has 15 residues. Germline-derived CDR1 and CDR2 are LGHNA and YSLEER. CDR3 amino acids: CASSQDGTSGNEQFF. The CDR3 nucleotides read TGCGCCAGCAGCCAAGATGGGACTAGTGGTAATGAGCAGTTCTTC.

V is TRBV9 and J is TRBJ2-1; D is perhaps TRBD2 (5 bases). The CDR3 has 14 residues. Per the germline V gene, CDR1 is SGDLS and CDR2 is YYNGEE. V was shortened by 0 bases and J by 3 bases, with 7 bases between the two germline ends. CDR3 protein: CASSVVGSYNEQFF. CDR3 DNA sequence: TGTGCCAGCAGCGTAGTAGGGAGCTACAATGAGCAGTTCTTC.

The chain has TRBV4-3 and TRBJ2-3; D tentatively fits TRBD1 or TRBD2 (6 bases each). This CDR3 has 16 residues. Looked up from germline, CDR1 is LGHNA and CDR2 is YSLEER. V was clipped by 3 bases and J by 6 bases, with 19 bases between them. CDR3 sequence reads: CASSQEGHPLGDTQYF. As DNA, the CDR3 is TGCGCCAGCAGCCAGGAGGGACACCCTCTCGGGGATACGCAGTATTTT.

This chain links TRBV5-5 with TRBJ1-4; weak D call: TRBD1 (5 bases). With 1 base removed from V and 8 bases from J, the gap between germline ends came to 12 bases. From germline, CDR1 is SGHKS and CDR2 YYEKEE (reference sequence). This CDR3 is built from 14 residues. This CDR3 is CASSLIQGREKLFF. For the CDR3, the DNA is TGTGCCAGCAGCTTGATCCAGGGACGGGAAAAACTGTTTTTT.

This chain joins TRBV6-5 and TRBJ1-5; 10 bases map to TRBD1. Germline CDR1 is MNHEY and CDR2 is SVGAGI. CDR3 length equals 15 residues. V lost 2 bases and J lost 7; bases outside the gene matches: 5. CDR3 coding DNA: TGTGCCAGCAGTTACGGACAGGGGGATTACCAGCCCCAGCATTTT. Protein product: CASSYGQGDYQPQHF.

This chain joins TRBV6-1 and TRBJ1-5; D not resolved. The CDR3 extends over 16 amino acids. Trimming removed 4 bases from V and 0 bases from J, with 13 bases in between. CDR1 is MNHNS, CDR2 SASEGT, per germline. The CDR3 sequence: CASSGLASYSNQPQHF. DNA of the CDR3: TGTGCCAGCAGTGGCCTGGCCAGCTATAGCAATCAGCCCCAGCATTTT.

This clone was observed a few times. CDR3 DNA: TGTGCCAGTAGTAGCGGGGGGGCCCCCTACAATGAGCAGTTCTTC. This encodes CASSSGGAPYNEQFF. The rearrangement links TRBV19 to TRBJ2-1; the match to TRBD2 covers 9 bases. Germline V gene data show CDR1 as LNHDA and CDR2 as SQIVND (reference sequence). The V gene end was trimmed by 4 bases and the J gene end by 2 bases; junction bases not matched to a gene: 3. The CDR3 extends over 15 amino acids.

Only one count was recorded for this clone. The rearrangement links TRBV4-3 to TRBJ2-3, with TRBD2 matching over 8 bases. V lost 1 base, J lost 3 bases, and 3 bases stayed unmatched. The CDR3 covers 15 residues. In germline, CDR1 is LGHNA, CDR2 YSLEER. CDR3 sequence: CASSQVGGGTDTQYF. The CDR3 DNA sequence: TGCGCCAGCAGCCAAGTGGGCGGGGGGACAGATACGCAGTATTTT.

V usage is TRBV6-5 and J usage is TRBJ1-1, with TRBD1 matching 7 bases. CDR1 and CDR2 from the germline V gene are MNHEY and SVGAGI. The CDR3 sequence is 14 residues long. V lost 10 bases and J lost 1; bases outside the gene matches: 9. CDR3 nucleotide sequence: TGTGCCATCCGGGACAGCTTCAAGAACACTGAAGCTTTCTTT. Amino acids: CAIRDSFKNTEAFF.

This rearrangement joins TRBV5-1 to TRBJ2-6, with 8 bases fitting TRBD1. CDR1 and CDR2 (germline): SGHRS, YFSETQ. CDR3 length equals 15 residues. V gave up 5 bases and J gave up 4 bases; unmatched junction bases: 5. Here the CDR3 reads CASSQTGAGANVLTF. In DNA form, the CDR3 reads TGCGCCAGCAGTCAGACAGGGGCCGGGGCCAACGTCCTGACTTTC.

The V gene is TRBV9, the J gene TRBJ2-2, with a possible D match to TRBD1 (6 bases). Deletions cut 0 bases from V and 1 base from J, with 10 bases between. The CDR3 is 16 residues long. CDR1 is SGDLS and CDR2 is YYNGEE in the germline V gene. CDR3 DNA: TGTGCCAGCAGCGTAGATGGGGGCTTGAACACCGGGGAGCTGTTTTTT. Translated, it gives CASSVDGGLNTGELFF.

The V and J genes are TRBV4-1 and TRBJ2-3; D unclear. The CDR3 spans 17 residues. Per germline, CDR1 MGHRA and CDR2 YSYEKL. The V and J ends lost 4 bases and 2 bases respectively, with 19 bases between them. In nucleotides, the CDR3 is TGCGCCAGCAGCCGTTTATTATCGGGCCTCTCCACAGATACGCAGTATTTT. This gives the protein CASSRLLSGLSTDTQYF.